The next 10 T cell receptor beta chains were all read from a single sample in a study of blood T cell repertoires in COVID-19. TCRdb's copy holds only in-frame clones and misses some; the assay was immunoSEQ multiplex PCR. This table has about 210,000 clones, approximately 90% appearing once. The sequencing sample was made of peripheral blood. The receptor set was obtained from a man aged 25-40 years with acute or convalescent COVID-19.

In this sample, this clone turned up once. V and J are TRBV7-6 and TRBJ1-5, with D possibly being TRBD1 (6 bases). Germline V lookup: CDR1 SGHVS, CDR2 FNYEAQ. Deletions cut 5 bases from V and 7 bases from J, with 18 bases between. CDR3 length: 15 amino acids. The DNA for the CDR3 is TGTGCCAGCAGCCGCAGAGCAGGGGAAAACCAGCCCCAGCATTTT. Translation: CASSRRAGENQPQHF.

This clone was detected only a few times. The chain links TRBV6-5 to TRBJ2-2; TRBD1 aligns across 7 bases. This CDR3 is 15 amino acids long. The V and J ends lost 6 bases and 0 bases, in that order; junction bases with no gene match: 4. Germline V gene sequence: CDR1 MNHEY, CDR2 SVGAGI. The chain's CDR3 is CASRLGGSNTGELFF. CDR3 nucleotide sequence: TGTGCCAGCAGGCTAGGGGGCTCGAACACCGGGGAGCTGTTTTTT.

The rearrangement uses TRBV6-5 and TRBJ1-2; 8 bases are shared with TRBD1. After removal of 6 bases from V and 6 bases from J, the junction contained 9 bases not matched to a gene. CDR3 length equals 14 residues. Germline V gene lookup returns CDR1 MNHEY and CDR2 SVGAGI. CDR3 in amino acids: CASRLRGRGNGYTF. The CDR3 region has the DNA TGTGCCAGCAGGCTCAGGGGGCGAGGGAATGGCTACACCTTC.

The chain links TRBV6-6 to TRBJ2-7; 10 bases fit TRBD1. The CDR3 is 18 residues long. CDR1 is MNHNY, CDR2 SVGAGI, per germline (reference sequence). V trimming: 5 bases; J trimming: 0 bases; junction bases outside the gene matches: 13. The CDR3 is CASSPHAQGQGSSYEQYF. CDR3 sequence (DNA): TGTGCCAGCAGTCCCCACGCCCAGGGACAGGGGAGCTCCTACGAGCAGTACTTC.

This chain uses TRBV4-1 with TRBJ2-7, with 13 bases identical to TRBD2. Unmatched junction bases numbered 6, after V lost 3 bases and J lost 4 bases. Germline CDR1 and CDR2: MGHRA and YSYEKL. This CDR3 comprises 16 residues. Written as DNA, the CDR3 is TGCGCCAGCAGCCAGGCCGTACTAGCGGGAGGGTACGAGCAGTACTTC. The encoded protein is CASSQAVLAGGYEQYF.

The rearrangement joins TRBV19 to TRBJ1-5, with unresolved D. The V end was cut by 2 bases, the J end by 4 bases, with 9 bases between. Germline CDR1 is LNHDA and CDR2 is SQIVND (reference sequence). This CDR3 has 14 residues. CDR3 sequence (DNA): TGTGCCAGTAGTATATCACAGCCTAATCAGCCCCAGCATTTT. It encodes CASSISQPNQPQHF. Full variable domain (rest looked up from reference TRBV19 and TRBJ1-5): DGGITQSPKYLFRKEGQNVTLSCEQNLNHDAMYWYRQDPGQGLRLIYYSQIVNDFQKGDIAEGYSVSREKKESFPLTVTSAQKNPTAFYLCASSISQPNQPQHFGDGTRLSIL.

The chain couples TRBV6-5 to TRBJ2-7; TRBD1 matches 10 bases. V was pared by 7 bases and J by 1 base, with 4 bases of the junction left unmatched. This CDR3 has 14 residues. Germline lookup yields CDR1 MNHEY and CDR2 SVGAGI. DNA of the CDR3: TGTGCCAGCAACCGGGACAGGGGTTCCTACGAGCAGTACTTC. It codes for CASNRDRGSYEQYF.

The rearrangement uses TRBV3-1 (or the pseudogene TRBV3-2) and TRBJ1-6, with TRBD1 identical over 10 bases. Germline CDR1 and CDR2: LGHDT and YNNKEL (reference sequence). V was pared by 0 bases and J by 3 bases, with 8 bases of the junction left unmatched. The CDR3 sequence is 19 residues long. In DNA form, the CDR3 reads TGTGCCAGCAGCCAAGACGACCGGGACAGGGGACTCTATAATTCACCCCTCCACTTT. This codes for CASSQDDRDRGLYNSPLHF.

This chain links TRBV7-2 with TRBJ2-1; 12 positions match TRBD2. Losses at the gene ends were 5 bases for V and 9 bases for J; bases not matched to a gene: 5. The CDR3 runs to 14 residues. Per germline, CDR1 SGHTA and CDR2 FQGNSA. The CDR3 loop reads CASSRTSGIGEQFF. In nucleotides, the CDR3 is TGTGCCAGCAGCAGGACTAGCGGGATCGGTGAGCAGTTCTTC. The full variable domain, its missing parts supplied by reference TRBV7-2 and TRBJ2-1, is GAGVSQSPSNKVTEKGKDVELRCDPISGHTALYWYRQSLGQGLEFLIYFQGNSAPDKSGLPSDRFSAERTGGSVSTLTIQRTQQEDSAVYLCASSRTSGIGEQFFGPGTRLTVL.

The chain joins TRBV27 to TRBJ2-7; D might be TRBD1 (7 bases). Per the germline V gene, CDR1 is MNHEY and CDR2 is SMNVEV (reference sequence). Trimming removed 5 bases from V and 4 bases from J, with 18 bases in between. This CDR3 is built from 15 residues. CDR3 amino acids: CASSDGGGQNYEQYF. In DNA form, the CDR3 reads TGTGCCAGCAGTGACGGAGGGGGACAGAATTACGAGCAGTACTTC.